The next 4 T cell receptor beta chains were all read from a single sample in a study of cytomegalovirus exposure and HLA in healthy donors. Primers included in the PCR were 60 Vbeta and 13 Jbeta primers. Clones were read by immunoSEQ multiplex PCR, and TCRdb kept only the in-frame ones, dropping some. This sample has about 150,000 clones, with over 70% found just once. The sample was PBMCs. Source of these receptors: a boy between 2 and 10 years old in good health and CMV-seronegative.

The V and J genes are TRBV19 and TRBJ1-5, with 9 bases fitting TRBD1. Germline-derived CDR1 and CDR2 are LNHDA and SQIVND (reference sequence). V lost 4 bases to trimming and J lost 4 bases; unmatched junction nucleotides: 8. The CDR3 runs to 16 residues. This chain's CDR3 is CASSRQQGAKNQPQHF. DNA for the CDR3: TGTGCCAGTAGTAGACAACAGGGGGCTAAAAATCAGCCCCAGCATTTT. Combining the CDR3 with reference TRBV19 and TRBJ1-5 gives the whole variable domain DGGITQSPKYLFRKEGQNVTLSCEQNLNHDAMYWYRQDPGQGLRLIYYSQIVNDFQKGDIAEGYSVSREKKESFPLTVTSAQKNPTAFYLCASSRQQGAKNQPQHFGDGTRLSIL.

V gene TRBV6-6 combines with J gene TRBJ2-7, with D possibly TRBD1 on 6 matching bases. The CDR3 length is 15 residues. Germline V gene sequence: CDR1 MNHNY, CDR2 SVGAGI (reference sequence). V was trimmed by 5 bases and J by 0 bases, leaving 14 bases between them. The CDR3 spells CASSPGQFPSYEQYF. As DNA, the CDR3 is TGTGCCAGCAGTCCGGGACAATTCCCCTCCTACGAGCAGTACTTC.

This clone was seen once. This sequence joins TRBV13 and TRBJ2-3; 10 bases are a match to TRBD2. CDR3 length: 15 residues. Germline V gene data show CDR1 as PRHDT and CDR2 as FYEKMQ (reference sequence). V gave up 5 bases and J gave up 8 bases; unmatched junction bases: 10. CDR3 DNA: TGTGCCAGCAGCCTTGGACTAGCGGCGGGAGGTACGCAGTATTTT. Encoded protein: CASSLGLAAGGTQYF.

This clone was found once. V is TRBV5-1 and J is TRBJ1-2; TRBD1 might be the D (5 bases). Germline V CDR1 and CDR2: SGHRS, YFSETQ. Trimming stripped 0 bases from V and 3 bases from J, with 12 bases between. This CDR3 has 15 amino acids. CDR3 sequence reads: CASSLDRGRDYGYTF. The CDR3 DNA reads TGCGCCAGCAGCTTGGATCGAGGCAGGGACTATGGCTACACCTTC.